A selection of T cell receptor beta chains follows, all from one sample in a study of T cells in Graves' hyperthyroidism and ophthalmopathy. One entry per CDR3 protein, called by TCRdb with MiXCR from the multiplex PCR reads. The data show approximately 360,000 distinct CDR3 sequences, about 25% seen once. The material sequenced was blood. Receptors originate from a man in his fifties or sixties with Graves' hyperthyroidism. The CDR3 runs from the conserved cysteine through the conserved F or W. The D gene is left open where the match is weak. Expanded clones are given a class, and other clones once, few, many or no size at all.

clone size,V gene,D gene,J gene,CDR3 DNA,CDR3 protein
few,TRBV9,.,TRBJ2-1,TGTGCCAGCAGCAGAACTAGCTCCGAGCGAGAGCAGTTCTTC,CASSRTSSEREQFF
many,TRBV12-3/TRBV12-4,.,TRBJ2-7,TGTGCCAGCAGTTTTCAAAGCTCCTACGAGCAGTACTTC,CASSFQSSYEQYF
few,TRBV6-1,TRBD1,TRBJ2-3,TGTGCCAGCATCCGGACAGGATGGACAGATACGCAGTATTTT,CASIRTGWTDTQYF
few,TRBV10-2,TRBD1,TRBJ2-7,TGCGCCAGCCGAGGACAGGGGACCAACGAGCAGTACTTC,CASRGQGTNEQYF
.,TRBV9,.,TRBJ1-1,TGTGCCAGCAGCGTAGCGACGAGCACTGAAGCTTTCTTT,CASSVATSTEAFF
.,TRBV6-5,TRBD1,TRBJ2-7,TGTGCCAGCAGTTCTCCAGGTAACCTCAGGGGGAGTGAGCAGTACTTC,CASSSPGNLRGSEQYF
many,TRBV20-1,.,TRBJ2-1,TGCAGTGGTCAAGCTTCGGGTCTGTACAATGAGCAGTTCTTC,CSGQASGLYNEQFF
few,TRBV20-1,TRBD2,TRBJ2-1,TGCAGTGCTAGTGGGACTAGCGGGAGGAGCTCCTACAATGAGCAGTTCTTC,CSASGTSGRSSYNEQFF
few,TRBV12-3/TRBV12-4,.,TRBJ2-1,TGTGCCAGCGGGGGGCTTGGGCTGCCGACCTACAATGAGCAGTTCTTC,CASGGLGLPTYNEQFF
.,TRBV30,.,TRBJ1-1,TGTGCCTTCAAGAACCTAGGTAGAGGGGAGAACACTGAAGCTTTCTTT,CAFKNLGRGENTEAFF
.,TRBV9,TRBD2,TRBJ2-7,TGTGCCAGCGCAGCGGCCTCCGGCGCGGGAGCTGGCGAGCAGTACTTC,CASAAASGAGAGEQYF
.,TRBV6-1,.,TRBJ1-1,TGTGCCAGCAGCCAAGAGACAGTGAACACTGAAGCTTTCTTT,CASSQETVNTEAFF
.,TRBV7-9,.,TRBJ2-1,TGTGCCAGCAGTCCGTTAGCGACCTATAATGAGCAGTTCTTC,CASSPLATYNEQFF
.,TRBV3-1,TRBD1,TRBJ1-3,TGTGCCAGCAGCCTGGACAGGGGTAGGGACACCATATATTTT,CASSLDRGRDTIYF
few,TRBV10-3,.,TRBJ2-5,TGTGCCATCAGTGTTAACAGGGCCGAGACCCAGTACTTC,CAISVNRAETQYF
.,TRBV7-2,TRBD2,TRBJ2-3,TGTGCCAGCAGCCCTGACTTAGCGGGAGCTAGCACAGATACGCAGTATTTT,CASSPDLAGASTDTQYF
.,TRBV11-2,TRBD1,TRBJ2-7,TGTGCCAGCAGCTTAGTTCACAGGGGCAACGAGCAGTACTTC,CASSLVHRGNEQYF
.,TRBV3-1,.,TRBJ1-2,TGTGCCAGCAGCCCGGGGATGAACTATGGCTACACCTTC,CASSPGMNYGYTF
.,TRBV27,.,TRBJ2-7,TGTGCCAGCAGTTTGAGTAGGGGGTCCCACGAGCAGTACTTC,CASSLSRGSHEQYF
few,TRBV6-2/TRBV6-3,.,TRBJ2-7,TGTGCCAGCACCATGTACGACGGACCCCCCTACGAGCAGTACTTC,CASTMYDGPPYEQYF
.,TRBV18,.,TRBJ2-2,TGTGCCAGCTCACTACATCCAGGGACCGGGGAGCTGTTTTTT,CASSLHPGTGELFF
.,TRBV12-3/TRBV12-4,.,TRBJ2-7,TGTGCCAGCAGTTTTTGGCCCTACGAGCAGTACTTC,CASSFWPYEQYF
few,TRBV20-1,TRBD2,TRBJ2-3,TGCAGTGCTAGAGGGATCCTAGCGGGCGGCACAGATACGCAGTATTTT,CSARGILAGGTDTQYF
.,TRBV29-1,.,TRBJ1-4,TGCAGCGTGGAGGGGACCTCTGCAACTAATGAAAAACTGTTTTTT,CSVEGTSATNEKLFF
.,TRBV19,.,TRBJ2-5,TGTGCCAGTAGTACCGAGGGGAGGCAGACCCAGTACTTC,CASSTEGRQTQYF
.,TRBV12-3/TRBV12-4,.,TRBJ1-2,TGTGCCAGCAGTTTACGTGGGCGATTCAGCTATGGCTACACCTTC,CASSLRGRFSYGYTF
few,TRBV5-1,.,TRBJ1-1,TGCGCCAGCAGCCGTGAAGGTTTCACTGAAGCTTTCTTT,CASSREGFTEAFF
many,TRBV20-1,.,TRBJ1-1,TGCAGTGCTAGAGCGGAGGGCAGGGACGCAGCTTTCTTT,CSARAEGRDAAFF
many,TRBV11-3,TRBD2,TRBJ2-1,TGTGCCAGCAGCTTAGGTACTGGGCTAGGGGCTAGCGGGAGTCTCTACAATGAGCAGTTCTTC,CASSLGTGLGASGSLYNEQFF
many,TRBV2,.,TRBJ2-7,TGTGCCACCCGGGACGACTCCTACGAGCAGTACTTC,CATRDDSYEQYF
few,TRBV29-1,.,TRBJ1-2,TGCAGCGTTGCCGGGACCCGAAAAGACTATGGCTACACCTTC,CSVAGTRKDYGYTF
many,TRBV7-2,TRBD1,TRBJ2-1,TGTGCCAGCAGCTTAATAATGACAGGGACACAGCAGTTCTTC,CASSLIMTGTQQFF
.,TRBV11-3,.,TRBJ1-1,TGTGCCAGCAGTCCCGGGGCCACTGAAGCTTTCTTT,CASSPGATEAFF
.,TRBV7-3,TRBD2,TRBJ2-1,TGTGCCAACAGCTTGAGACTAGCGGAGTACAATGAGCAGTTCTTC,CANSLRLAEYNEQFF
few,TRBV2,TRBD2,TRBJ2-2,TGTGCCAGCAGGAGCGGGAGGGCCTTTCCCGGGGAGCTGTTTTTT,CASRSGRAFPGELFF
many,TRBV11-2,.,TRBJ2-5,TGTGCCAGCAGCCGAGACAGGAGGGAGACCCAGTACTTC,CASSRDRRETQYF
.,TRBV28,TRBD2,TRBJ2-5,TGTGCCAGCAGCACTAGCGGGAGCCTCGGGGAGACCCAGTACTTC,CASSTSGSLGETQYF
.,TRBV7-4,.,TRBJ2-1,TGTGCCAGCAGCACAAGTGACAGTTCTTCCAATGAGCAGTTCTTC,CASSTSDSSSNEQFF
once,TRBV10-3,.,TRBJ1-1,TGTGCCACCAATTCGGGGGGGAACACTGAAGCTTTCTTT,CATNSGGNTEAFF
.,TRBV18,TRBD2,TRBJ2-3,TGTGCCAGCTCACCGGCTAGCGGGCGGAGCACAGATACGCAGTATTTT,CASSPASGRSTDTQYF
.,TRBV16,.,TRBJ1-1,TGTGCCAGCAGCCAACCCAGTATGAACACTGAAGCTTTCTTT,CASSQPSMNTEAFF
.,TRBV28,TRBD1,TRBJ2-1,TGTGCCAGCAGTTCCGGACAGGGTTGGTTCTTC,CASSSGQGWFF
many,TRBV28,TRBD1,TRBJ2-5,TGTGCCAGCAGCCCAGGGGACAGGGGCTACCAAGAGACCCAGTACTTC,CASSPGDRGYQETQYF
few,TRBV24-1,.,TRBJ2-3,TGTGCCACCAGTGGCTCGAACGCAGATACGCAGTATTTT,CATSGSNADTQYF
.,TRBV3-1,.,TRBJ1-1,TGTGCCAGCAGCCAAGATTCAGGCCGAATGGCTTTCTTT,CASSQDSGRMAFF
many,TRBV12-3/TRBV12-4,.,TRBJ2-7,TGTGCCAGCAGAACAGGGCGCTACGAGCAGTACTTC,CASRTGRYEQYF
many,TRBV7-3,.,TRBJ2-3,TGTGCCAGCAGCAGGGGCACAGATACGCAGTATTTT,CASSRGTDTQYF
few,TRBV5-1,TRBD2,TRBJ2-1,TGCGCCAGCAGCCCGGGACTAGCGGTTGACAATGAGCAGTTCTTC,CASSPGLAVDNEQFF
.,TRBV6-2/TRBV6-3,TRBD2,TRBJ2-3,TGTGCCAGCAGAAAAACTCCTAGCGGTAGCACAGATACGCAGTATTTT,CASRKTPSGSTDTQYF
.,TRBV14,.,TRBJ1-1,TGTGCCAGCAGCCAAGATTTCGTAATCACTGAAGCTTTCTTT,CASSQDFVITEAFF
.,TRBV11-2,.,TRBJ2-7,TGTGCCAGCAGCTTAGACGCGGCTGCCCGGGCCTACGAGCAGTACTTC,CASSLDAAARAYEQYF